This TCR beta chain was sequenced during a study of post-analysis software for immune sequencing data. The CDR3 contains 17 residues. Unmatched junction bases numbered 14, after V lost 7 bases and J lost 6 bases. Germline CDR1 MNHNS, CDR2 SASEGT. Findings and limits, study-wide: Patients showed TRBV5-6, TRBV5-1 and TRBV20-1 among a few TRBV segments more frequent than in controls. Normalized Chao1 diversity was significantly lower in multiple sclerosis patients than in controls.

This clonotype was observed a handful of times. Its antigen is as yet unknown. Unique molecular identifiers were built into the TCR beta cDNA libraries. Via MiXCR, TCRdb re-called the PCR reads, giving one row per CDR3 protein. The sample comprises hundreds of thousands of distinct CDR3 sequences, 25% to 30% of which are singletons, and 0.5% to 0.6% rests with the top ten. This chain connects TRBV6-1 to TRBJ2-3, with TRBD1 matching over 12 bases. The sequenced material came from blood. The origin of this receptor is a girl aged 5-17 years with multiple sclerosis. Written as DNA, the CDR3 is TGTGCCAGCAACAGAGACGGGGGACAGGGGGCGTTTGATACGCAGTATTTT. Translation gives CASNRDGGQGAFDTQYF.